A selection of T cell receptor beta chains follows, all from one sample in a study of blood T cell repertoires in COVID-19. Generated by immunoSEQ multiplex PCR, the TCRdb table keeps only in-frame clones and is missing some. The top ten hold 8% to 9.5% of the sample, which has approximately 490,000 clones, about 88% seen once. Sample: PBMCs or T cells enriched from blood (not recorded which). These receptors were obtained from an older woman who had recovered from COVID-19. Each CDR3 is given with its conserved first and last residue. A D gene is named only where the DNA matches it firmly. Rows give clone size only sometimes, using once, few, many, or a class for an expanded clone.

CDR3 protein: CSARDSYGYTF
CDR3 DNA: TGCAGTGCTAGGGACAGCTATGGCTACACCTTC
V gene: TRBV20-1
D gene: .
J gene: TRBJ1-2
clone size: .

CDR3 protein: CASSQGQANTGELFF
CDR3 DNA: TGCGCCAGCAGCCAGGGACAAGCGAACACCGGGGAGCTGTTTTTT
V gene: TRBV4-1
D gene: .
J gene: TRBJ2-2
clone size: few

CDR3 protein: CATSRDNPVLTDTQYF
CDR3 DNA: TGTGCCACCAGCAGAGATAATCCGGTCCTCACAGATACGCAGTATTTT
V gene: TRBV15
D gene: .
J gene: TRBJ2-3
clone size: .

CDR3 protein: CAIAGTSVETQYF
CDR3 DNA: TGTGCCATTGCCGGGACTAGCGTTGAGACCCAGTACTTC
V gene: TRBV10-3
D gene: TRBD2
J gene: TRBJ2-5
clone size: .

CDR3 protein: CASSLGTGGFSPLHF
CDR3 DNA: TGTGCCAGCAGCTTGGGGACAGGGGGTTTTTCACCCCTCCACTTT
V gene: TRBV5-5
D gene: TRBD1
J gene: TRBJ1-6
clone size: .

CDR3 protein: CASSYGQGNTGELFF
CDR3 DNA: TGCGCCAGCAGCTACGGACAGGGGAACACCGGGGAGCTGTTTTTT
V gene: TRBV5-1
D gene: TRBD1
J gene: TRBJ2-2
clone size: .

CDR3 protein: CAWSLIRTGGTKNIQYF
CDR3 DNA: TGTGCCTGGAGTCTTATCCGGACAGGGGGTACCAAAAACATTCAGTACTTC
V gene: TRBV30
D gene: TRBD1
J gene: TRBJ2-4
clone size: .

CDR3 protein: CASSEQGTGRHEQYF
CDR3 DNA: TGCGCCAGCAGTGAACAAGGGACAGGGAGACACGAGCAGTACTTC
V gene: TRBV10-1
D gene: TRBD1
J gene: TRBJ2-7
clone size: .

CDR3 protein: CASSLVVAGGSDTQYF
CDR3 DNA: TGTGCCAGCAGCTTAGTAGTGGCGGGGGGGTCTGATACGCAGTATTTT
V gene: TRBV7-8
D gene: TRBD2
J gene: TRBJ2-3
clone size: .

CDR3 protein: CASSLSSPNTEAFF
CDR3 DNA: TGCGCCAGCAGCTTGAGTAGCCCAAACACTGAAGCTTTCTTT
V gene: TRBV5-1
D gene: .
J gene: TRBJ1-1
clone size: .

CDR3 protein: CASRHAGTDNTEAFF
CDR3 DNA: TGCGCCAGCAGGCATGCCGGGACAGACAACACTGAAGCTTTCTTT
V gene: TRBV5-1
D gene: TRBD1
J gene: TRBJ1-1
clone size: .

CDR3 protein: CASSLTREGSPLHF
CDR3 DNA: TGCGCCAGCAGCCTGACCAGGGAGGGCTCACCCCTCCACTTT
V gene: TRBV5-1
D gene: .
J gene: TRBJ1-6
clone size: .

CDR3 protein: CASSLEGGQETQYF
CDR3 DNA: TGTGCCAGCAGTTTAGAGGGGGGGCAAGAGACCCAGTACTTC
V gene: TRBV28
D gene: .
J gene: TRBJ2-5
clone size: .

CDR3 protein: CASSKSSRGVYNSPLHF
CDR3 DNA: TGTGCCAGCAGTAAATCATCCAGGGGGGTATATAATTCACCCCTCCACTTT
V gene: TRBV28
D gene: TRBD1
J gene: TRBJ1-6
clone size: .

CDR3 protein: CASSEVSVKLFF
CDR3 DNA: TGTGCCAGCAGTGAAGTCTCTGTAAAACTGTTTTTT
V gene: TRBV2
D gene: .
J gene: TRBJ1-4
clone size: few

CDR3 protein: CASSLTGSLPNEQFF
CDR3 DNA: TGTGCCAGCAGCCTGACAGGGAGCCTTCCCAATGAGCAGTTCTTC
V gene: TRBV9
D gene: TRBD1
J gene: TRBJ2-1
clone size: .

CDR3 protein: CASSTRGPDEQFF
CDR3 DNA: TGTGCCAGCAGCACCCGGGGTCCCGATGAGCAGTTCTTC
V gene: TRBV7-2
D gene: .
J gene: TRBJ2-1
clone size: .

CDR3 protein: CASNRGNEQYF
CDR3 DNA: TGTGCCAGCAATCGGGGGAACGAGCAGTACTTC
V gene: TRBV2
D gene: .
J gene: TRBJ2-7
clone size: once

CDR3 protein: CASSPGLTPNQPQHF
CDR3 DNA: TGTGCCAGTAGTCCAGGGTTAACGCCAAATCAGCCCCAGCATTTT
V gene: TRBV19
D gene: .
J gene: TRBJ1-5
clone size: .

CDR3 protein: CASSVGLAGAYTQYF
CDR3 DNA: TGTGCCAGCAGCGTAGGTTTAGCGGGGGCCTATACGCAGTATTTT
V gene: TRBV9
D gene: TRBD2
J gene: TRBJ2-3
clone size: .

CDR3 protein: CATSDLYTGSETQYF
CDR3 DNA: TGTGCCACCAGTGATTTATACACAGGATCGGAGACCCAGTACTTC
V gene: TRBV24-1
D gene: .
J gene: TRBJ2-5
clone size: .

CDR3 protein: CASSPVQQGAYGYTF
CDR3 DNA: TGTGCCAGCTCACCAGTCCAGCAGGGCGCCTATGGCTACACCTTC
V gene: TRBV18
D gene: .
J gene: TRBJ1-2
clone size: .

CDR3 protein: CASGREVGYGYTF
CDR3 DNA: TGTGCCAGCGGCCGGGAGGTTGGCTATGGCTACACCTTC
V gene: TRBV2
D gene: .
J gene: TRBJ1-2
clone size: .

CDR3 protein: CASSRQGLRETQYF
CDR3 DNA: TGTGCCAGCAGCCGACAGGGTCTTCGAGAGACCCAGTACTTC
V gene: TRBV7-6
D gene: TRBD1
J gene: TRBJ2-5
clone size: .

CDR3 protein: CAISLTSGDTGELFF
CDR3 DNA: TGTGCCATCAGCCTGACTAGCGGGGACACCGGGGAGCTGTTTTTT
V gene: TRBV10-3
D gene: TRBD2
J gene: TRBJ2-2
clone size: .

CDR3 protein: CASSPRQTPGQGNQPQHF
CDR3 DNA: TGTGCCAGCTCACCACGACAAACACCGGGACAGGGTAATCAGCCCCAGCATTTT
V gene: TRBV18
D gene: TRBD1
J gene: TRBJ1-5
clone size: .

CDR3 protein: CASSSTGRNTGELFF
CDR3 DNA: TGTGCCAGCAGTTCGACAGGGCGAAACACCGGGGAGCTGTTTTTT
V gene: TRBV28
D gene: TRBD1
J gene: TRBJ2-2
clone size: .

CDR3 protein: CASSSKDNSFGNTIYF
CDR3 DNA: TGTGCCAGTAGCAGTAAGGACAACTCTTTTGGAAACACCATATATTTT
V gene: TRBV19
D gene: .
J gene: TRBJ1-3
clone size: .

CDR3 protein: CASSPQGAGNTIYF
CDR3 DNA: TGTGCCAGCAGTCCACAGGGCGCTGGAAACACCATATATTTT
V gene: TRBV27
D gene: .
J gene: TRBJ1-3
clone size: .

CDR3 protein: CASRAYEGGDEAFF
CDR3 DNA: TGTGCCAGCAGAGCCTATGAGGGAGGTGATGAAGCTTTCTTT
V gene: TRBV7-9
D gene: .
J gene: TRBJ1-1
clone size: .

CDR3 protein: CASSSGAGDTQYF
CDR3 DNA: TGCGCCAGCAGCTCTGGGGCAGGAGATACGCAGTATTTT
V gene: TRBV5-1
D gene: .
J gene: TRBJ2-3
clone size: .

CDR3 protein: CASSLQLNSPLHF
CDR3 DNA: TGTGCCAGCAGTTTGCAGTTGAATTCACCCCTCCACTTT
V gene: TRBV28
D gene: .
J gene: TRBJ1-6
clone size: .

CDR3 protein: CASSYPMDTHLGYTF
CDR3 DNA: TGTGCCAGCAGTTACCCAATGGACACTCACCTTGGCTACACCTTC
V gene: TRBV6-6
D gene: .
J gene: TRBJ1-2
clone size: .

CDR3 protein: CASSQLQGKANYGYTF
CDR3 DNA: TGCGCCAGCAGCCAATTACAGGGGAAAGCTAACTATGGCTACACCTTC
V gene: TRBV4-1
D gene: TRBD1
J gene: TRBJ1-2
clone size: .

CDR3 protein: CASSELATTNEKLFF
CDR3 DNA: TGTGCCAGCAGTGAATTGGCAACAACTAATGAAAAACTGTTTTTT
V gene: TRBV2
D gene: .
J gene: TRBJ1-4
clone size: .

CDR3 protein: CASSLLGSGGRKETQYF
CDR3 DNA: TGTGCCAGCAGCTTGCTGGGTAGCGGGGGCCGAAAAGAGACCCAGTACTTC
V gene: TRBV5-8
D gene: TRBD2
J gene: TRBJ2-5
clone size: .

CDR3 protein: CASSLQLAAITDTQYF
CDR3 DNA: TGTGCCAGCAGCCTTCAGCTAGCGGCAATCACAGATACGCAGTATTTT
V gene: TRBV4-2
D gene: TRBD2
J gene: TRBJ2-3
clone size: .

CDR3 protein: CASRPIDREFYGYTF
CDR3 DNA: TGTGCCAGTAGGCCAATTGACAGAGAGTTCTATGGCTACACCTTC
V gene: TRBV19
D gene: .
J gene: TRBJ1-2
clone size: once

CDR3 protein: CASSPRPDRIYGYTF
CDR3 DNA: TGTGCCAGCAGCCCGCGGCCAGACAGGATCTATGGCTACACCTTC
V gene: TRBV7-2
D gene: .
J gene: TRBJ1-2
clone size: .

CDR3 protein: CASSQDGGTSGNTIYF
CDR3 DNA: TGTGCCAGCAGCCAAGATGGGGGGACCTCTGGAAACACCATATATTTT
V gene: TRBV3-1/TRBV3-2
D gene: .
J gene: TRBJ1-3
clone size: .

CDR3 protein: CASKGQGVHEQYF
CDR3 DNA: TGTGCCAGCAAGGGACAGGGGGTCCACGAGCAGTACTTC
V gene: TRBV2
D gene: TRBD1
J gene: TRBJ2-7
clone size: once

CDR3 protein: CASSHDRAGEKLFF
CDR3 DNA: TGTGCCAGCAGTCACGACAGGGCGGGTGAAAAACTGTTTTTT
V gene: TRBV2
D gene: TRBD1
J gene: TRBJ1-4
clone size: .

CDR3 protein: CASSQAGRWGTDTQYF
CDR3 DNA: TGTGCCAGCAGCCAGGCCGGGAGATGGGGCACAGATACGCAGTATTTT
V gene: TRBV14
D gene: .
J gene: TRBJ2-3
clone size: .

CDR3 protein: CASSDPRGSTDTQYF
CDR3 DNA: TGTGCCAGCAGTGATCCCAGGGGGAGCACAGATACGCAGTATTTT
V gene: TRBV6-6
D gene: TRBD1
J gene: TRBJ2-3
clone size: .

CDR3 protein: CASRPPQGNTEAFF
CDR3 DNA: TGTGCCAGCAGACCCCCGCAGGGGAACACTGAAGCTTTCTTT
V gene: TRBV7-9
D gene: .
J gene: TRBJ1-1
clone size: .